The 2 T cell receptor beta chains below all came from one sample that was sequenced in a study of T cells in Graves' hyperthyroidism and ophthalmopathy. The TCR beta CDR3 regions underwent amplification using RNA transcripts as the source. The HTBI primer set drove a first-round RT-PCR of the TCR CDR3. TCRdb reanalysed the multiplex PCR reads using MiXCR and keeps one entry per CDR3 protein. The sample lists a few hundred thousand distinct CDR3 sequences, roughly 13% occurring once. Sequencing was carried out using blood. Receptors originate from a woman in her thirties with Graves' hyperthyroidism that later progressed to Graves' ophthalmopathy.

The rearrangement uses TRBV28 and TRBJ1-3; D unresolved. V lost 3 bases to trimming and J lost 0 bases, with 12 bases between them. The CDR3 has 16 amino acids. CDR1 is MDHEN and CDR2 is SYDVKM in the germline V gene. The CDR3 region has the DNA TGTGCCAGCAGTTTTAAACTCCAGCACTCTGGAAACACCATATATTTT. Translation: CASSFKLQHSGNTIYF.

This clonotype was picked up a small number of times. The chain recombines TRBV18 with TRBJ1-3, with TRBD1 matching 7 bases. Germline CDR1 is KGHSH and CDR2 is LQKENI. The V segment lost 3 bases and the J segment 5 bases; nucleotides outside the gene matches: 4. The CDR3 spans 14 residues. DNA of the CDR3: TGTGCCAGCTCACCCGGGACAGTAAGAAACACCATATATTTT. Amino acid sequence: CASSPGTVRNTIYF.